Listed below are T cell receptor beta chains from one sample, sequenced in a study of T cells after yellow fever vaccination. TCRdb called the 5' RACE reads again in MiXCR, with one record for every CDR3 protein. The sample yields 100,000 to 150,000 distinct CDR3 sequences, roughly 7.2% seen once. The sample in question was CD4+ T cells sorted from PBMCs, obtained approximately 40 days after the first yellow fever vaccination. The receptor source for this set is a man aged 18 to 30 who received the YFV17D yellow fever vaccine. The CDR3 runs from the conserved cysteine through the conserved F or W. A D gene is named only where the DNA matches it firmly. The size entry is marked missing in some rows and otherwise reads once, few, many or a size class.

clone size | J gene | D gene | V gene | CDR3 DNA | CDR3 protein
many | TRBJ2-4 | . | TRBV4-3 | TGCGCCAGCAGCCAAGCACAGCCAGAGGGCAACATTCAGTACTTC | CASSQAQPEGNIQYF
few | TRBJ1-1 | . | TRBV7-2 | TGTGCCAGCAGCTTTTGGGGGAACACTGAAGCTTTCTTT | CASSFWGNTEAFF
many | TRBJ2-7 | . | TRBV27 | TGTGCCAGCAGTTTATGGGGGCGCGAGCAGTACTTC | CASSLWGREQYF
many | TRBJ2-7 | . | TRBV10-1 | TGCGCCAGCAGTGGTAACGGGGTGTTCAACGAGCAGTACTTC | CASSGNGVFNEQYF
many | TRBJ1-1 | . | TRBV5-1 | TGCGCCAGCAGCGAGGGCTTTACTGAAGCTTTCTTT | CASSEGFTEAFF
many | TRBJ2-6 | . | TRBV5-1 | TGCGCCAGCAGCCCTAACTCTGGGGCCAACGTCCTGACTTTC | CASSPNSGANVLTF
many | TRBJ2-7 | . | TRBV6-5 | TGTGCCAGCAGTTACAGGGCTGCCTACGAGCAGTACTTC | CASSYRAAYEQYF
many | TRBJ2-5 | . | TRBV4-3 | TGCGCCAGCAGCCAAGTTACAGGGCGGGAGACCCAGTACTTC | CASSQVTGRETQYF
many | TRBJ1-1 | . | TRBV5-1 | TGCGCCAGCACCCCTCTGGGGGGTTTGAACACTGAAGCTTTCTTT | CASTPLGGLNTEAFF
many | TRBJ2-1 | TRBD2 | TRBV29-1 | TGCAGCGTTGATAGCGGACTAGCGGGGGGGGGAGATGGTAATGAGCAGTTCTTC | CSVDSGLAGGGDGNEQFF
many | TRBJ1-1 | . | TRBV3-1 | TGTGCCAGCAGCCAAGATCCTCCGTACCGGTATTTCTTT | CASSQDPPYRYFF
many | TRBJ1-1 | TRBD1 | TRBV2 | TGTGCCAGCAGTGAAGGGGCGACAGGGAGGTTTGCTGAAGCTTTCTTT | CASSEGATGRFAEAFF
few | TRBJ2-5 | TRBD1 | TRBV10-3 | TGTGCCATCAGTGAGGACAGGGGGCGGGTGACCCAGTACTTC | CAISEDRGRVTQYF
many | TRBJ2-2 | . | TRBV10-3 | TGTGCCATCAGTGAGTCGGATCAAAACACCGGGGAGCTGTTTTTT | CAISESDQNTGELFF
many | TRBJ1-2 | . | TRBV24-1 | TGTGCCACCAGTGATTCGCGGGACACCTCCTATGGCTACACCTTC | CATSDSRDTSYGYTF
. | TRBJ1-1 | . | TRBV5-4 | TGTGCCAGCAGCCGGGAGCCGGTGAACACTGAAGCTTTCTTT | CASSREPVNTEAFF
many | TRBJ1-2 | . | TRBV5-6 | TGTGCCAGCAGCTTGGTGGGACAAAACTATGGCTACACCTTC | CASSLVGQNYGYTF